These T cell receptor beta chains were read from a single sample in a study of siplizumab effects on memory and regulatory T cells. The protocol was immunoSEQ multiplex PCR, while the TCRdb copy is restricted to in-frame clones and leaves out a portion. The sample has tens of thousands of clones, over 85% seen once. The material sequenced was non-Treg CD4+ T cells sorted from blood. Receptors were obtained from a human donor in good health. The CDR3 runs from the conserved cysteine through the conserved F or W. A D gene is named only where the DNA matches it firmly. Clone size is given for some rows only: seen once, a few or many times, or a class if the clone is expanded.

size,V,J,length,D,CDR3,DNA
NA,TRBV5-4,TRBJ2-1,13,NA,CASSLLEGNEQFF,TGTGCCAGCAGCTTGTTAGAAGGGAATGAGCAGTTCTTC
NA,TRBV5-6,TRBJ2-5,13,NA,CASSLGREETQYF,TGTGCCAGCAGCTTGGGCAGGGAGGAGACCCAGTACTTC
NA,TRBV29-1,TRBJ2-5,14,NA,CSVAQGGLGETQYF,TGCAGCGTGGCTCAGGGGGGGTTGGGAGAGACCCAGTACTTC
NA,TRBV5-5,TRBJ2-5,14,NA,CASSSGPRAETQYF,TGTGCCAGCAGCTCTGGACCCAGAGCAGAGACCCAGTACTTC
once,TRBV6-5,TRBJ2-5,15,TRBD1,CASSYLGQGQETQYF,TGTGCCAGCAGTTACTTGGGACAGGGTCAAGAGACCCAGTACTTC
NA,TRBV15,TRBJ1-2,14,NA,CATSRDPGDYGYTF,TGTGCCACCAGCAGAGATCCGGGGGACTATGGCTACACCTTC
NA,TRBV30,TRBJ1-5,13,NA,CAWSGDSNQPQHF,TGTGCCTGGAGTGGCGATAGCAATCAGCCCCAGCATTTT
NA,TRBV7-9,TRBJ2-2,12,NA,CASSLDPRELFF,TGTGCCAGCAGCTTGGACCCCCGGGAGCTGTTTTTT
NA,TRBV7-2,TRBJ1-2,12,NA,CASSAGNYGYTF,TGTGCCAGCAGCGCTGGGAACTATGGCTACACCTTC
NA,TRBV2,TRBJ1-1,15,NA,CASSEEVVGGTEAFF,TGTGCCAGCAGTGAAGAAGTCGTCGGGGGCACTGAAGCTTTCTTT
NA,TRBV4-1,TRBJ1-2,15,TRBD1,CASSQDRQGAYGYTF,TGCGCCAGCAGCCAAGATCGGCAGGGGGCCTATGGCTACACCTTC
NA,TRBV30,TRBJ2-1,13,NA,CAWSVGYNNEQFF,TGTGCCTGGAGTGTAGGCTATAACAATGAGCAGTTCTTC
NA,TRBV9,TRBJ2-1,13,NA,CASSRGSANEQFF,TGTGCCAGCAGCAGGGGGTCGGCCAATGAGCAGTTCTTC
NA,TRBV5-1,TRBJ2-5,13,NA,CASSLSGLETQYF,TGCGCCAGCAGCTTGTCAGGGTTGGAGACCCAGTACTTC
NA,TRBV11-2,TRBJ1-5,14,NA,CASSSGIPNQPQHF,TGTGCCAGCAGCTCCGGGATCCCCAATCAGCCCCAGCATTTT
NA,TRBV7-3,TRBJ2-2,13,NA,CASSPLNTGELFF,TGTGCCAGCAGCCCACTAAACACCGGGGAGCTGTTTTTT
NA,TRBV5-8,TRBJ1-1,12,NA,CASSLGWTEAFF,TGTGCCAGCAGCTTGGGTTGGACTGAAGCTTTCTTT
NA,TRBV6-6,TRBJ1-1,13,NA,CASSYQDGPNAFF,TGTGCCAGCAGTTACCAGGACGGGCCGAACGCTTTCTTT
once,TRBV5-1,TRBJ1-1,13,TRBD1,CASSQGVGTEAFF,TGCGCCAGTTCACAGGGGGTAGGGACTGAAGCTTTCTTT
NA,TRBV11-3,TRBJ1-5,17,NA,CASSLSSGDWGFQPQHF,TGTGCCAGCAGCTTATCCTCCGGAGATTGGGGTTTTCAGCCCCAGCATTTT